This TCR beta chain was recorded in a study of vaccination effects on CD4 cells after COVID-19. The overall study: Of the BNT162b2 and mRNA-1273 vaccines, participants received two doses of one or the other.

Concerning this clone itself: Its cognate antigen is unknown.

The V gene lost 3 bases and the J gene lost 0 bases, with 12 bases spanning the gap. Germline CDR1 reads SGHTA; CDR2 reads FQGTGA. This CDR3 is built from 15 residues. The ViraFEST assay expanded antigen-specific CD4+ T cells with viral peptide pools before sequencing. CD4+ T cells were isolated after 10 days of culture. Each vaccine recipient was nucleocapsid antibody negative and had no prior SARS-CoV-2 infection. Every well got a few million PBMC, which were grown with roughly 9.5 IU/ml IL-2 and 10 ug/ml peptides. Here immunoSEQ multiplex PCR was the method, and the copy in TCRdb shows in-frame clones only, minus some. The table has 55,000 to 65,000 clones, about four fifths seen once; the top ten hold more than 2%.

The clonotype was recovered from a human donor who received a COVID-19 vaccine. V and J are TRBV7-3 and TRBJ2-7; the D gene could be TRBD1 or TRBD2 (6 bases each). This specimen consisted of CD4+ T cells from PBMCs cultured with HCoV-229E spike peptides, obtained before COVID-19 vaccination. Here the CDR3 reads CASSFGGTHSYEQYV. In DNA, the CDR3 is TGTGCCAGCAGCTTCGGCGGGACACACTCCTACGAGCAGTACGTC.